The clone carrying this TCR beta chain has only a few counts. What it binds is unknown. In TCRdb, the reads were re-called with MiXCR into one record per CDR3 protein. The repertoire holds around 750,000 distinct CDR3 sequences, with about 31% as singletons. The source of the sample is a study of T cell repertoires in cytomegalovirus infection. In the study overall: It can be stated that public TCR beta signatures indicated CMV infection as well as a matching HLA type.

Per the germline V gene, CDR1 is MNHEY and CDR2 is SVGEGT. The CDR3 runs 13 residues. V was pared by 5 bases and J by 4 bases, with 8 bases between. The source material was cultured CD8+ T cells from PBMCs, sampled from culture after CMV antigen stimulation. The chain joins TRBV6-2 or TRBV6-3 to TRBJ2-2; TRBD2 is a possible D gene (5 bases). This TCR derives from a human donor in good health (CMV status not recorded). Some clones in this sample may be carry-over from other donors' samples. CDR3 sequence (DNA): TGTGCCAGCAGTATAGGGAGCACCGGGGAGCTGTTTTTT. Protein: CASSIGSTGELFF.